A single sample is the source of the 10 T cell receptor beta chains below, sequenced in a study of blood T cell repertoires in COVID-19. Profiled with immunoSEQ multiplex PCR; TCRdb holds only in-frame clones, not every one. The sample includes about 240,000 clones, 82% seen only once; the top ten take about 3.2%. Sequencing was done on a sample of peripheral blood. These receptors all stem from a woman aged 18 to 35 with acute or convalescent COVID-19.

The chain recombines TRBV7-9 with TRBJ2-7; D gene unclear. The CDR3 is 13 residues long. CDR1 and CDR2 from the germline V gene are SEHNR and FQNEAQ (reference sequence). The V and J ends lost 0 bases and 6 bases respectively, with 9 bases between them. CDR3 protein: CASSLASSLEQYF. The CDR3 coding sequence is TGTGCCAGCAGCTTAGCTAGTAGTCTCGAGCAGTACTTC.

CDR3 in amino acids: CSVESGSSYNEQFF. Written as DNA, the CDR3 is TGCAGCGTCGAGAGCGGGAGCTCCTACAATGAGCAGTTCTTC. V and J are TRBV29-1 and TRBJ2-1, with 8 positions matching TRBD2. Germline lookup yields CDR1 SQVTM and CDR2 ANQGSEA. The CDR3 extends over 14 amino acids. Trimming removed 6 bases from V and 0 bases from J; junction bases left unmatched: 4.

The chain combines TRBV28 with TRBJ2-1, with a weak D call TRBD2 (5 bases). Trimming took off 6 bases at V and 5 bases at J, with 11 bases between the two ends. The CDR3 runs 13 residues. Germline V gives CDR1 MDHEN, CDR2 SYDVKM. The CDR3 bases are TGTGCCAGCAGCCCCAGGAGGAACAATGAGCAGTTCTTC. Translating gives CASSPRRNNEQFF. The variable domain in full, with the rest retrieved from reference TRBV28 and TRBJ2-1, is DVKVTQSSRYLVKRTGEKVFLECVQDMDHENMFWYRQDPGLGLRLIYFSYDVKMKEKGDIPEGYSVSREKKERFSLILESASTNQTSMYLCASSPRRNNEQFFGPGTRLTVL.

The rearrangement uses TRBV28 and TRBJ1-1; TRBD1 agrees at 8 bases. This CDR3 region has 15 residues. J lost 1 base, V lost 6 bases, and 7 bases had no gene match. Germline V gives CDR1 MDHEN, CDR2 SYDVKM. CDR3 protein: CASRWDRTGNTEAFF. The CDR3 nucleotides are TGTGCCAGCAGGTGGGACAGGACTGGGAACACTGAAGCTTTCTTT.

The chain recombines TRBV29-1 with TRBJ1-4; D may be TRBD1 (5 bases). Germline CDR1 reads SQVTM; CDR2 reads ANQGSEA. V dropped 7 bases and J dropped 8 bases, with 14 bases sitting between them. The CDR3 spans 12 residues. Here the CDR3 DNA reads TGCAGCGCGGCGCAGGGTGAGGAAAAACTGTTTTTT. It yields the protein CSAAQGEEKLFF.

The gene calls are TRBV6-2 or TRBV6-3 and TRBJ2-1; D is undetermined. The CDR3 extends over 14 amino acids. Germline values: CDR1 MNHEY, CDR2 SVGEGT. V lost 2 bases to trimming and J lost 0 bases, with 5 bases between them. The CDR3 loop reads CASSYKSSYNEQFF. CDR3 DNA sequence: TGTGCCAGCAGTTACAAGAGCTCCTACAATGAGCAGTTCTTC.

V usage is TRBV7-2 and J usage is TRBJ1-2, with 7 positions matching TRBD1. The germline gives CDR1 SGHTA, CDR2 FQGNSA. The CDR3 runs 15 residues. V gave up 1 base and J gave up 2 bases; unmatched junction bases: 4. The CDR3 DNA reads TGTGCCAGCAGCTTAGTGGGACAGTTAAACTATGGCTACACCTTC. Protein: CASSLVGQLNYGYTF.

This clone was detected once. The chain couples TRBV28 to TRBJ2-3; D not certain. V lost 3 bases, J lost 8 bases, and 9 bases lay in between. This CDR3 spans 12 amino acids. Germline CDR1 and CDR2: MDHEN and SYDVKM. As DNA, the CDR3 is TGTGCCAGCAGTTTTCCCCGGAGTACGCAGTATTTT. Protein product: CASSFPRSTQYF. The whole variable domain, filled in from reference TRBV28 and TRBJ2-3, reads DVKVTQSSRYLVKRTGEKVFLECVQDMDHENMFWYRQDPGLGLRLIYFSYDVKMKEKGDIPEGYSVSREKKERFSLILESASTNQTSMYLCASSFPRSTQYFGPGTRLTVL.

The rearrangement joins TRBV7-2 to TRBJ1-6, with D uncertain. The CDR3 is 16 amino acids. From germline, CDR1 is SGHTA and CDR2 FQGNSA. V was clipped by 0 bases and J by 5 bases, with 11 bases between them. In nucleotides, the CDR3 is TGTGCCAGCAGCTTAGCGCGGACGGGGAATAATTCACCCCTCCACTTT. It is translated as CASSLARTGNNSPLHF. The whole variable domain, remainder taken from reference TRBV7-2 and TRBJ1-6, is GAGVSQSPSNKVTEKGKDVELRCDPISGHTALYWYRQSLGQGLEFLIYFQGNSAPDKSGLPSDRFSAERTGGSVSTLTIQRTQQEDSAVYLCASSLARTGNNSPLHFGNGTRLTVT.

V usage is TRBV11-2 and J usage is TRBJ2-1; possibly TRBD2 for D (6 bases). Germline CDR1 reads SGHAT; CDR2 reads FQNNGV. The CDR3 runs 15 residues. Trimming pared 5 bases from V and 8 bases from J, leaving 19 bases between. CDR3: CASSLRDSPIDEQFF. The CDR3 nucleotides read TGTGCCAGCAGCCTCCGGGACTCACCCATCGATGAGCAGTTCTTC. The full variable domain, completed using reference TRBV11-2 and TRBJ2-1, is EAGVAQSPRYKIIEKRQSVAFWCNPISGHATLYWYQQILGQGPKLLIQFQNNGVVDDSQLPKDRFSAERLKGVDSTLKIQPAKLEDSAVYLCASSLRDSPIDEQFFGPGTRLTVL.